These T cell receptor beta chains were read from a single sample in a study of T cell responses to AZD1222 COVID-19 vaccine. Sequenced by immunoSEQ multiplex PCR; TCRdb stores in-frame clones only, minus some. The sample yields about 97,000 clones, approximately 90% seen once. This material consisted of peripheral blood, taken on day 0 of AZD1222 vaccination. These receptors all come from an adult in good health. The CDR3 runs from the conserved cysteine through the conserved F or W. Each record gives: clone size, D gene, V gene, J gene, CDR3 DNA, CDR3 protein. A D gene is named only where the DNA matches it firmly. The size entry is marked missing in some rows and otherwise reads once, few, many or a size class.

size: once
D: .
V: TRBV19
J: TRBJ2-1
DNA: TGTGCCAGTAGTATAGAGCATCGGGGTTGGCGCAATGAGCAGTTCTTC
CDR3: CASSIEHRGWRNEQFF

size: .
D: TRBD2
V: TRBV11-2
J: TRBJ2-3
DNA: TGTGCCAGCAGCTTAGGAGGCAGCGGGGGGCGGTGGGATACGCAGTATTTT
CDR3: CASSLGGSGGRWDTQYF

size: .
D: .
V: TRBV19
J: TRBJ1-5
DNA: TGTGCCAGTAAGGAGACAGACTATAGCAATCAGCCCCAGCATTTT
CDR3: CASKETDYSNQPQHF

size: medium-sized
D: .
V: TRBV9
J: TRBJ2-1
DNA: TGTGCCAGCAGCGTAGGTTGGGGAAACGAGAATGAGCAGTTCTTC
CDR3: CASSVGWGNENEQFF

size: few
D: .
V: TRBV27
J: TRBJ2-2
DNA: TGTGCCAGCAGTTTGGGGCTCGCCGGGGAGCTGTTTTTT
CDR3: CASSLGLAGELFF

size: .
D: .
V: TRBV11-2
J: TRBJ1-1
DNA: TGTGCCAGCAGGGGTGAACAGGGTAGGAACACTGAAGCTTTCTTT
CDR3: CASRGEQGRNTEAFF

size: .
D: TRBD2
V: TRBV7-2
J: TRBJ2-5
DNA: TGTGCCAGCAGCTTTATGGGGGGGGAAGAGACCCAGTACTTC
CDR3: CASSFMGGEETQYF

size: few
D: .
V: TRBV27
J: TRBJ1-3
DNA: TGTGCCAGCAGTTCCCGGAACGCAGCTGGAAACACCATATATTTT
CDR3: CASSSRNAAGNTIYF

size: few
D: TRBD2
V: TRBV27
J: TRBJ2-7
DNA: TGTGCCAGCAGTTTCGCAGGACTAGCGGGGGACTTGCAGTACTTC
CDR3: CASSFAGLAGDLQYF

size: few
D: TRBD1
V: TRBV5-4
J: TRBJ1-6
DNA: TGTGCCAGCGAAACCAGGGGGAAGAATTCACCCCTCCACTTT
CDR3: CASETRGKNSPLHF

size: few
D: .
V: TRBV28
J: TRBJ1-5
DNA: TGTGCCAGCAGTTGGCGGGGCAATCAGCCCCAGCATTTT
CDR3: CASSWRGNQPQHF

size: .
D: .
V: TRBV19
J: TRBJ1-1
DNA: TGTGCCAGTAGTATAGATCTGGAGAACACTGAAGCTTTCTTT
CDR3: CASSIDLENTEAFF

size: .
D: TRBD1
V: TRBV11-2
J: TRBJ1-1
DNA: TGTGCCAGCAGCTTTGGACAGGCCAACACTGAAGCTTTCTTT
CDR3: CASSFGQANTEAFF

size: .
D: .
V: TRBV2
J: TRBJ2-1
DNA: TGTGCCAGCAGTGAACGCGTAACTTCCTACAATGGGCAGTTCTTC
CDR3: CASSERVTSYNGQFF

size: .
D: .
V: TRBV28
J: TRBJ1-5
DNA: TGTGCCAGCAGTCCAGACGGACTTCCCAATCAGCCCCAGCATTTT
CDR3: CASSPDGLPNQPQHF

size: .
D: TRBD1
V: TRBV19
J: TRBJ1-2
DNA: TGTGCCAGTAGTATAATTGCAGGGGGCGGCTACACCTTC
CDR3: CASSIIAGGGYTF

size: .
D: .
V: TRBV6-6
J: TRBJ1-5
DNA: TGTGCCAGCGGGCTAAGCAATCAGCCCCAGCATTTT
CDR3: CASGLSNQPQHF

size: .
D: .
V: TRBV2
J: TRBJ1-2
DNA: TGTGCCAGCAGTGATGGCCAGGGGAACTATGGCTACACCTTC
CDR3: CASSDGQGNYGYTF

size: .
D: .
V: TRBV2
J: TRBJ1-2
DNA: TGTGCCAGCAGTGAGGGATCGAGAAACTATGGCTACACCTTC
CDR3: CASSEGSRNYGYTF

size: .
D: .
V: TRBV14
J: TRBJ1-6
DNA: TGTGCCAGCAGCCACCGGGACAACTATAATTCACCCCTCCACTTT
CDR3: CASSHRDNYNSPLHF

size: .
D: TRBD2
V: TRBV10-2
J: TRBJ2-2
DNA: TGCGCCAGCAGTGAGAGGGTAGCGGGGGGCCCCGGGGAGCTGTTTTTT
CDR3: CASSERVAGGPGELFF

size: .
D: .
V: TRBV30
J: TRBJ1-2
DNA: TGTGCCTGGATCCTAACCGGGACAAGCTATGGCTACACCTTC
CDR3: CAWILTGTSYGYTF

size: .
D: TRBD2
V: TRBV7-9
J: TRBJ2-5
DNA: TGTGCCAGCACCCGGGGGGTAGAGACCCAGTACTTC
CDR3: CASTRGVETQYF

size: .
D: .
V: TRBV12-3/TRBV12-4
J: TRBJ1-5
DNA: TGTGCCAGCAGTTTAGGGGGGAGTCAGCCCCAGCATTTT
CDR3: CASSLGGSQPQHF

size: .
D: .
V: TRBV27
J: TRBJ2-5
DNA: TGTGCCAGCAGTTTCGGTGGGACCCAGTACTTC
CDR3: CASSFGGTQYF

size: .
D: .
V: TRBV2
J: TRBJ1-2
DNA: TGTGCCAGCAATACAGGGACCTATGGCTACACCTTC
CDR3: CASNTGTYGYTF

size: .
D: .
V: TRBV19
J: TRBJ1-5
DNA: TGTGCCAGTGGGGTGCGGCAGCTTGACAATCAGCCCCAGCATTTT
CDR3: CASGVRQLDNQPQHF

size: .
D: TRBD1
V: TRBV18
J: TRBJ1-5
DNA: TGTGCCAGCTCACGCTTCCGACAGGGAGAAAATCAGCCCCAGCATTTT
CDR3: CASSRFRQGENQPQHF

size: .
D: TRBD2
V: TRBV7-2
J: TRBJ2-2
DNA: TGTGCCAGCAGCTTAACGAGCGGGGGGACCGGGGAGCTGTTTTTT
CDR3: CASSLTSGGTGELFF

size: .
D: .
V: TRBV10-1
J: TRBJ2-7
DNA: TGCGCCAGCAGTGCTACCGGGACTGGTAACCAGCAGTACTTC
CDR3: CASSATGTGNQQYF

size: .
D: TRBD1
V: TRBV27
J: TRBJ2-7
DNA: TGTGCCAGCAGTTATACAGGGGCTTACCACGAGCAGTACTTC
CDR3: CASSYTGAYHEQYF

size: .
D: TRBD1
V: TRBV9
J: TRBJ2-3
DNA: TGTGCCAGCAGCGTAGCTACGGGACAGGGAACAGATACGCAGTATTTT
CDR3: CASSVATGQGTDTQYF

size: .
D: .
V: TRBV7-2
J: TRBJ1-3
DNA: TGTGCCAGCAGCTTAGCGGGGGGAGGAAACACCATATATTTT
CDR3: CASSLAGGGNTIYF

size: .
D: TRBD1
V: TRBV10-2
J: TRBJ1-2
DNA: TGCGCCAGCAGTGAGATAGGACAGGATCATGGCTACACCTTC
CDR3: CASSEIGQDHGYTF

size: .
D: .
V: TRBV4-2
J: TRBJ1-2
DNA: TGTGCCAGCAGCCAAGAGATTGGACGGAACCCTAACTATGGCTACACCTTC
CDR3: CASSQEIGRNPNYGYTF

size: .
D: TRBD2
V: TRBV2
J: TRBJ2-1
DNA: TGTGCCAGCAGTGAACTAGCGGGGGGCTATGAGCAGTTCTTC
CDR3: CASSELAGGYEQFF

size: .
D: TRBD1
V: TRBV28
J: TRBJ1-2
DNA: TGTGCCAGCAGGGGGGACAGGCCCGCCACCTTC
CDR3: CASRGDRPATF

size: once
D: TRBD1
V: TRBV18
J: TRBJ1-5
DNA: TGTGCCAGCTCACCCGCGGGACAGGGAGTAAACAGCAATCAGCCCCAGCATTTT
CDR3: CASSPAGQGVNSNQPQHF

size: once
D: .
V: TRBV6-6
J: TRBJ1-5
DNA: TGTGCCAGCAGTCCCGGGACACTTAGCAATCAGCCCCAGCATTTT
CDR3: CASSPGTLSNQPQHF

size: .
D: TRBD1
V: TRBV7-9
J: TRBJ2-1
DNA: TGTGCCAGCAGCTTACCGATTGGCCGGCGACAGGGCCATGAACAGTTCTTC
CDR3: CASSLPIGRRQGHEQFF

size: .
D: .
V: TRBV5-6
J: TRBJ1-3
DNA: TGTGCCAGCAGTCGGATAGGGAGCTCTGGAAACACCATATATTTT
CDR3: CASSRIGSSGNTIYF

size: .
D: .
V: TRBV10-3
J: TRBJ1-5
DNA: TGTGCCATCAGTGAGTCAACAGGGTATAGCAATCAGCCCCAGCATTTT
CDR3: CAISESTGYSNQPQHF

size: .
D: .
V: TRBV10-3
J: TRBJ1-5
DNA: TGTGCCATCAGTGGGGAGGGAGCGGATCAGCCCCAGCATTTT
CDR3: CAISGEGADQPQHF

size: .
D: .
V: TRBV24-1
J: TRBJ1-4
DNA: TGTGCCACCAGTGATTTGGGGGCGACTAATGAAAAACTGTTTTTT
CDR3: CATSDLGATNEKLFF

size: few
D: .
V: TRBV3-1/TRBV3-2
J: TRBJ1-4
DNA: TGTGCCAGCAGCCGGTGGGATGGGACAACGCGTGAAAAACTGTTTTTT
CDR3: CASSRWDGTTREKLFF

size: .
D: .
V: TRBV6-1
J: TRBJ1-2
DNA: TGTGCCAGCAGTGAAGGTGGGGGCAGTCCTCTCGCAGATGGCTACACCTTC
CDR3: CASSEGGGSPLADGYTF

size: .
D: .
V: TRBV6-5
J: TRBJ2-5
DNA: TGTGCCAGCAGCACACGGGGTTGGGAGACCCAGTACTTC
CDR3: CASSTRGWETQYF

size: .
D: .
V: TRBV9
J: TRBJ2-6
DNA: TGTGCCAGCAGCTCGGGGTTGCGCGACTCTGGGGCCAACGTCCTGACTTTC
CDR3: CASSSGLRDSGANVLTF